The 16 T cell receptor beta chains in this list originate from one sample, sequenced in a study of blood T cell repertoires in COVID-19 (dated by TCRdb to 2018 to 2021). Library preparation was by the immunoSEQ multiplex PCR assay. In its TCRdb copy, this immuneACCESS table keeps in-frame sequences only and misses some clones. Where compared with another copy, unresolved V genes explain less than half of these, and the others have no known cause. The sample table holds about 170,000 clones, of which 75% to 90% were seen once. The top ten constitute roughly 0.77% of the sample. The sequencing sample was made of PBMCs or T cells enriched from blood (not recorded which). These receptors were collected from a young woman who had recovered from COVID-19.

This chain links TRBV7-2 with TRBJ1-5; D is perhaps TRBD1 (6 bases). V gave up 5 bases and J gave up 5 bases, with 16 bases separating them. Germline V gives CDR1 SGHTA, CDR2 FQGNSA. The CDR3 runs 15 residues. The CDR3 region has the DNA TGTGCCAGCAGCAAAACAGGGAACCCCGATCAGCCCCAGCATTTT. The encoded protein is CASSKTGNPDQPQHF.

The chain has TRBV5-1 and TRBJ2-3, with D possibly TRBD2 on 6 matching bases. This CDR3 is 15 amino acids long. Trimming took off 4 bases at V and 2 bases at J, with 14 bases between the two ends. Per the germline V gene, CDR1 is SGHRS and CDR2 is YFSETQ. The CDR3 is CASSIIADTTDTQYF. CDR3 bases: TGCGCCAGCAGCATAATAGCGGACACCACAGATACGCAGTATTTT.

The chain combines TRBV9 with TRBJ1-2; 8 bases fit TRBD1. The germline V gene has CDR1 SGDLS and CDR2 YYNGEE. CDR3 size: 14 residues. V dropped 5 bases and J dropped 8; count of bases not matched to a gene: 11. The CDR3 coding sequence is TGTGCCAGCAGTCCTAGGACAGGGATGGGAGGCTACACCTTC. Translation: CASSPRTGMGGYTF.

V usage is TRBV3-1 (or the pseudogene TRBV3-2) and J usage is TRBJ2-1, with 13 bases that match TRBD2. The germline V gene encodes CDR1 LGHDT and CDR2 YNNKEL (reference sequence). This CDR3 comprises 18 residues. V was pared by 10 bases and J by 0 bases, with 12 bases of the junction left unmatched. This chain's CDR3 is CATTHGTSGISSYNEQFF. Here the CDR3 DNA reads TGTGCCACTACTCACGGGACTAGCGGGATAAGCTCCTACAATGAGCAGTTCTTC.

The chain employs TRBV4-1 and TRBJ2-5; 8 bases line up with TRBD1. The germline CDR1 and CDR2 sequences are MGHRA and YSYEKL. The CDR3 consists of 15 residues. With 0 bases clipped from V and 5 bases from J, the junction kept 5 bases outside the gene matches. The CDR3 is CASSQETGAGETQYF. CDR3 bases: TGCGCCAGCAGCCAAGAGACAGGGGCAGGGGAGACCCAGTACTTC.

J is TRBJ2-5 and V is TRBV3-1 (or the pseudogene TRBV3-2), with 7 bases matching TRBD1. The CDR3 contains 15 residues. Germline CDR1 is LGHDT and CDR2 is YNNKEL (reference sequence). With 3 bases clipped from V and 0 bases from J, the junction kept 4 bases outside the gene matches. The CDR3 reads CASSHRQGYQETQYF. CDR3 in DNA: TGTGCCAGCAGCCATAGACAGGGCTACCAAGAGACCCAGTACTTC.

The J gene is TRBJ1-2, the V gene TRBV13; D is perhaps TRBD1 (5 bases). The CDR3 length is 13 residues. V was shortened by 2 bases and J by 2 bases, with 6 bases between the two germline ends. Germline V gene lookup returns CDR1 PRHDT and CDR2 FYEKMQ (reference sequence). The CDR3: CASSLRGNYGYTF. The CDR3 bases are TGTGCCAGCAGCTTACGGGGGAACTATGGCTACACCTTC.

V and J are TRBV10-3 and TRBJ2-3; unclear D gene. This CDR3 region has 14 residues. Trimming left V 8 bases short and J 1 base short, with 13 bases between. CDR1 is ENHRY and CDR2 is SYGVKD in the germline V gene. The chain's CDR3 is CAIGSSTGTDTQYF. The DNA for the CDR3 is TGTGCCATCGGGTCGAGCACAGGCACAGATACGCAGTATTTT.

This clone was observed once. The V and J genes are TRBV4-1 and TRBJ1-1, with a tentative D call TRBD1 (5 bases). The CDR3 is 14 residues long. CDR1 and CDR2 (germline): MGHRA, YSYEKL. Deletions cut 1 base from V and 0 bases from J, with 6 bases between. The CDR3 region has the DNA TGCGCCAGCAGCCAAGCAGGGCTGAACACTGAAGCTTTCTTT. Its protein product is CASSQAGLNTEAFF.

The chain recombines TRBV28 with TRBJ2-5; 8 nucleotides match TRBD2. Germline CDR1 and CDR2: MDHEN and SYDVKM. CDR3 size: 13 residues. Trimming cost V 10 bases and J 5 bases; bases outside gene matches: 9. The CDR3 coding sequence is TGTGCCATCCGAGCGGGAGTCGGGGAGACCCAGTACTTC. Translation: CAIRAGVGETQYF.

V usage is TRBV28 and J usage is TRBJ2-2; TRBD1 is a possible D gene (6 bases). The CDR3 covers 14 residues. V shed 7 bases and J shed 1 base, with 10 bases lying between them. CDR1 and CDR2 from the germline V gene are MDHEN and SYDVKM. Here the CDR3 reads CASNRVRNTGELFF. The CDR3 DNA sequence: TGTGCCAGCAACAGGGTTAGGAACACCGGGGAGCTGTTTTTT.

This clone has just one count. The genes are TRBV29-1 and TRBJ2-3, with a possible D match to TRBD2 (6 bases). V gave up 7 bases and J gave up 2 bases, with 13 bases separating them. From germline, CDR1 is SQVTM and CDR2 ANQGSEA. The CDR3 is 13 residues long. Written as DNA, the CDR3 is TGCAGCGCTCTGGGACTGTACACAGATACGCAGTATTTT. It codes for CSALGLYTDTQYF.

The chain carries TRBV7-9 and TRBJ2-2, with 10 bases that match TRBD2. The CDR3 runs 17 residues. The junction had 7 bases not matched to a gene; V was cut back by 0 bases and J by 6 bases. Germline V gene sequence: CDR1 SEHNR, CDR2 FQNEAQ (reference sequence). CDR3 DNA: TGTGCCAGCAGCTTAGCTAGCGGGAGGCCCCGGTCCGGGGAGCTGTTTTTT. Encoded protein: CASSLASGRPRSGELFF.

This chain uses TRBV7-9 with TRBJ2-1, with TRBD1 matching 9 bases. Germline CDR1 and CDR2: SEHNR and FQNEAQ (reference sequence). The trim removed 5 bases at V and 3 bases at J, leaving 8 bases unmatched. The CDR3 is 16 residues long. The CDR3 protein is CASSPTTGGHYNEQFF. CDR3 sequence (DNA): TGTGCCAGCAGCCCCACAACAGGGGGCCACTACAATGAGCAGTTCTTC.

This sequence joins TRBV6-5 and TRBJ2-1, with a possible D match to TRBD2 (5 bases). The CDR3 spans 14 residues. Per the germline V gene, CDR1 is MNHEY and CDR2 is SVGAGI. The V end was cut by 8 bases, the J end by 7 bases, with 18 bases between. CDR3 coding DNA: TGTGCCAGCCAAATTCGGGGAGCGGCTAATGAGCAGTTCTTC. Residues: CASQIRGAANEQFF.

The chain has TRBV12-3 or TRBV12-4 and TRBJ2-5, with D uncertain. The CDR3 has 13 residues. V was trimmed by 2 bases and J by 2 bases, leaving 6 bases between them. The CDR3, as DNA: TGTGCCAGCAGTTTACGCAGTCAAGAGACCCAGTACTTC. This encodes CASSLRSQETQYF.